The sequence of this T cell receptor beta chain was determined in a study of human T cells and chemical hapten exposure (dated by TCRdb to 2020 to 2023). With regard to the full study: For sensitization, 2% DPC in acetone was applied to a roughly 2 cm by roughly 2 cm area of upper inner arm skin. Weekly therapeutic DPC doses were additionally applied to the scalp of patients throughout the roughly 23-week study period. Patch testing was done on the upper back using Finn chambers containing 0.01% DPC, and results were scored after 6 days according to International Contact Dermatitis Research Group standards. The patient cohort, mostly female, included alopecia areata with under or over 50% scalp involvement, alopecia totalis and alopecia universalis. Libraries were pooled for sequencing, and variation in per-sample TCR yields was attributed mainly to small differences in library volumes within the pool. This study followed changes in the peripheral blood TCR repertoire in vivo during primary and secondary sensitization of alopecia patients to the hapten diphenylcyclopropenone (DPC). Blood samples were taken from patients before sensitization (week 0) and then at 2, 6 and about 24 weeks after DPC sensitization. Roughly 30 alopecia patients provided blood for TCR sequencing at one to four time points (pre-sensitization, 2, 6 and 24 weeks).

Regarding this clonotype: The clone's antigen remains unknown. No much larger clonotype is one base removed from it; base qualities were not supplied.

The CDR3 sequence holds 15 residues, the cysteine and phenylalanine included. Kept here is only the CDR3 DNA, which spans 45 bases and is read in frame from base 1. Here V drops 2 bases and J drops 6 bases, and the junction holds 7 bases not matched to any gene. The germline V gene (reference sequence) yields DFQATT for CDR1 and SNEGSKA for CDR2. The time point label here, explained by the study, means: patch test 2, 6 weeks after DPC sensitization. The treatment or condition label corresponds to: therapeutic diphenylcyclopropenone sensitization with weekly scalp DPC. Blood at each patch-test visit was drawn before the patch test was applied. Patients were eligible if aged 18 to 70, diagnosed with alopecia and judged suitable for DPC therapy, and pregnant patients were excluded. Total RNA was isolated from unfractionated whole blood collected in Tempus Blood RNA tubes. The library was built by means of RACE. TCRdb records NextSeq 500 as the sequencer. Library preparation attached unique molecular identifiers to individual cDNA molecules for quantitative, reproducible TCR counting. Each blood RNA sample was used to sequence both TCR alpha and TCR beta chains. The source study handled its data this way. A median of around 100,000 TCRs per sample was observed, with a range of 23,224 to 690,600. The Decombinator software suite was used to annotate V, J and CDR3 in the TCR reads. For PS versus PT1 abundance plots, all samples were subsampled to the same number of TCRs (28,000). TCRs were defined as expanded if absent before sensitization and observed at least eight times at the 2-week time point. The raw public reads went through TCRdb reprocessing: fastp at Q25, MiXCR clone calling, in-frame beta chains kept. Duplicate CDR3 protein sequences are folded into a single record with the most common DNA and genes. The V and J calls and clone size are TCRdb's, not the authors'. In all, the sample holds 360,000 or so distinct CDR3 sequences, and just under 6.5% of those were seen once. The ten top clones hold approximately 5.4% of the sample.

Overall study outcomes, separate from this receptor: Because all patients had alopecia, a presumed autoimmune disease, the immune response of the patients might differ from that of healthy individuals. Patch test score correlated positively with the number of PT1 expanded TCRs, reaching significance at thresholds 8, 16 and 32 but not at 4. Significantly more large CDR3 similarity clusters were formed by expanded TCRs than by pre-sensitization or healthy control sets, consistent with antigen-driven responses. Repeated subsampling changed both the strength of the expansion versus patch-test correlation and the threshold at which the correlation became significant. DPC sensitization did not change how many TCRs were above 1 in 1000 frequency, and no evidence was found of alterations in global repertoire structure.

The sequence was obtained from a woman aged 18-29 years with alopecia areata. Some clones in this sample may be carry-over from other donors' samples. The sequenced sample was whole blood, obtained in connection with sensitization to the hapten diphenylcyclopropenone (DPC). The chain couples TRBV20-1 to TRBJ1-4, with 9 bases in between that match TRBD1. The CDR3 amino acid sequence is: CSARSGGQGYEKLFF. The nucleotide sequence reads as follows: TGCAGTGCTAGATCCGGGGGACAGGGTTATGAAAAACTGTTTTTT.